The T cell receptor beta chain under discussion was sequenced for a study of cytomegalovirus exposure and HLA in healthy donors (dated by TCRdb to about 2017). With respect to the entire study: An earlier analysis of 587 of the donors reported 276 Gb of sequence data and roughly 120 million unique TCR beta sequences obtained from about 179 million T cells. Of the roughly 410 genotyped donors, less than 90% were placed in the genetic ancestry cluster associated with self-reported Caucasian donors. In a later analysis, previously published TCR beta repertoires from 666 donors were re-analyzed and high-resolution HLA genotyping was added so that TCR occurrence patterns could be studied. Four to six DR-DQ haplotypes were handled as single units for association and clustering, since linkage in the cohort was strong. The study was designed to test whether signatures of past pathogen exposure could be identified by cataloging public T cell receptors. An early release that covered about 600 HLA-typed donors contained 250 to 350 gigabases of sequencing data and 70 million to 100 million unique TCR sequences. Typing coverage differed by locus: A, B, C, DRB1 and DQB1 were typed in roughly 620-630 donors, DQA1 in about 560, DPA1 in approximately 600, and DPB1 in 472. Using immunosequencing, the study profiled T cell repertoires from fewer than 850 subjects and related those repertoires to cytomegalovirus serostatus. HLA typing covered class I and class II loci at four-digit resolution. Donor age, sex, ethnicity and CMV serostatus were compiled alongside the repertoire data. Along with the roughly 670-subject first cohort, a separate validation cohort of over a hundred different subjects was used. Across under 500 genotyped donors of the cohort, an average of approximately 240,000 unique TCR beta nucleotide sequences per donor were sequenced, and around 19% of those sequences were non-productive. To decide whether each TCR beta V gene segment behaved as functional or pseudogenic, an earlier analysis of nearly 600 of the donors relied on high-throughput TCR beta sequencing. A later genetic analysis used genome-wide SNP genotypes for 398 of the 666 donors, treating that subset as a discovery cohort. The study combined high-throughput TCR immunosequencing, statistical association of individual TCRs with disease status, and machine learning to predict cytomegalovirus infection status. Every discovery cohort repertoire had been produced on one sequencing platform. Rather than drawing on any new phenotypic data, the later analysis identified candidate immune exposures from TCR beta sequences and the way those sequences occurred across donors. Broad study findings and their caveats: In an earlier analysis of approximately 600 of the donors, most TCR beta V segments were observed in productive rearrangements about 87% or about 30% of the time, broadly matching IMGT annotations. In a later analysis, TCR association rates were found to vary across HLA loci, with the most associated TCRs seen for DRB1 alleles and the fewest for HLA-C alleles. The authors suggested that the approach could potentially be extended to other disease states and immunological phenotypes. Strong co-occurrence of HLA alleles, especially DR and DQ, made assigning TCR associations to individual alleles difficult. Because counts were too low, fewer than 20 rarely observed V segments, including chromosome 9 orphons, were excluded from the earlier analysis of 500 to 700 of the donors. HLA typing was unavailable for some donors at each locus, so association tests used only the typed subset. Some IMGT-functional V segments, including TRBV6-2 and TRBV6-3, could not be told apart with the 87-base-pair reads, so those segments were excluded. In a later analysis, several top co-occurrence clusters were reported to appear linked to parvovirus B19, influenza, CMV and Epstein-Barr virus. Most TCR sequences were observed very rarely across donors, whereas some public TCRs were present in many individuals. Immune exposure information for the cohort was limited to CMV serostatus. The study listed 150 to 200 TCR beta chains as associated with cytomegalovirus. Compared with the approximately 700-donor mean, donors in an Asian-associated ancestry cluster had fewer N-insertions in productive TCRs, according to a later genetic analysis. A later analysis found that HLA-associated TCR beta chains were more clonally expanded and had lower generation probabilities than equally common non-associated chains. Linkage disequilibrium might explain the correlated functional status among segregating V segments, but an unknown experimental factor could not be ruled out. In both the original and validation cohorts, the classifier was reported to diagnose cytomegalovirus status with high specificity and sensitivity. According to a later analysis, most CMV-associated TCR beta chains appeared to be HLA-restricted, and the HLA associations seemed to be driven largely by CMV exposure. A group of highly shared sequence variants was considered likely to be a technical artifact of the sequencing pipeline. Presence/absence analyses assumed roughly uniform sequencing depth across donors, an assumption that may not hold. The cohort was sequenced for TCR beta chains only, and without alpha or paired-chain data the features that could be detected were limited. A later analysis associated 17,000 or so TCR beta sequences with specific HLA alleles at a false discovery rate of 0.05. A further reported finding was that TCR beta sequences accurately predicted the HLA-A and HLA-B alleles for most subjects in the first cohort. In a later genetic analysis, a missense DCLRE1C variant was associated with V-gene and J-gene trimming of TCR beta chains, and the association was replicated in an independent cohort. In vitro tests confirmed that a few of the cytomegalovirus-associated TCR beta chains recognize cytomegalovirus antigens.

As regards this clone: Its cognate antigen has yet to be identified. There are no base qualities to consult, and no much larger clone falls within one base.

Via the germline V gene (reference sequence), CDR1 is MNHEY and CDR2 SMNVEV. V loses 2 bases of germline sequence and J loses 4 bases, and the interval between the two ends is 9 bases. The CDR3, cysteine through phenylalanine, is 14 amino acids long. Left in the record is the CDR3 DNA by itself, 42 bases read in frame from the first base. Library method: the immunoSEQ multiplex PCR assay. For the multiplex PCR, a mixture combining 60 forward primers for TCR Vbeta segments and 13 reverse primers for TCR Jbeta segments was used. The CDR3 region of rearranged TCR beta genes was amplified from genomic DNA by a multiplex PCR assay. The Illumina HiSeq System was used to sequence the amplified TCR beta libraries as 87-base-pair reads. On the authors' methods: A later analysis tallied roughly 80 million unique TCR beta chains across the 666 repertoires, and about 12 million of those chains were shared by two or more donors. Raw reads were error-corrected and collapsed into unique sequences with a nearest-neighbor algorithm that merged closely related sequences to remove PCR and sequencing errors. To assign V, D and J gene segments, CDR3 sequences were aligned to IMGT reference sequences. For a sequence to be retained, a match of at least six nucleotides was required to both a V gene segment and a J gene segment. A rearrangement was called productive if the CDR3 had no stop codons and remained in frame with V and J, and every other rearrangement was called non-productive. Following IMGT convention, CDR3 was defined as the stretch from the second conserved V-encoded cysteine up to the conserved J-encoded phenylalanine. In an earlier analysis of some 550 of the donors, sequences lacking an unambiguous match to a single V gene segment were excluded. In an earlier analysis of about 590 of the donors, a V segment was called functional when productive rearrangements were above 56.7%, and segregating when the standard deviation between donors exceeded 5%. To diagnose cytomegalovirus status from the catalog of TCR beta chain sequences, a statistical classification framework was built. In a later analysis, V and J genes were assigned by comparing TCR nucleotide sequences against IMGT/GENE-DB human TR gene sequences. In a later analysis, CDR3 sequences and most-parsimonious VDJ recombination scenarios were assigned using the TCRdist pipeline. A later analysis defined each TCR beta chain by its CDR3 amino acid sequence plus V-gene family, and excluded reads lacking a unique V-gene family. A later analysis removed 592 highly shared, low-generation-probability nucleotide sequences to deal with suspected cross-contamination and a sequencing artifact. A later analysis calculated a clonal expansion index for each public chain from normalized within-repertoire ranks of inferred template counts. In a later analysis, generation probabilities were computed with a VDJ recombination model fitted to out-of-frame rearrangements, and the resulting probabilities were checked against IGoR. Hypergeometric tests were used in a later analysis to score TCR-TCR, TCR-HLA and TCR-CMV co-occurrence, with a repertoire-size bias correction applied to the TCR pairs. To estimate false discovery rates, a later analysis permuted the HLA or CMV assignments 20 times. A later analysis grouped co-occurring TCRs with DBSCAN, adding TCRdist sequence similarity when clustering within HLA-allele-positive subsets. Co-occurrence clustering excluded repertoires with fewer than 30,000 or more than 120,000 public chains, plus five with anomalous nucleotide sharing. Sourced from immuneACCESS, this table was stored by TCRdb with only in-frame sequences that have V and J called. A share of the clones is absent; for the studies checked, an unresolved V gene accounts for under half, and the remainder has no known explanation. V and J calls and clone size are copied from that table; D and trimming were computed from the DNA. The sample yields some 150,000 clones; about four fifths were counted once. Of the sample, roughly 6.3% falls within the top ten clones.

The cohort was made up of hundreds of healthy bone marrow donors. Cohort members were all nominally healthy when sampled, although unrecorded immune exposures were likely present. The donor tested CMV seropositive, placing the donor among the 250 to 300 seropositive members of the cohort. A peripheral blood sample was provided by each donor, and peripheral blood mononuclear cells were used for TCR beta sequencing. The Qiagen DNeasy Blood Extraction Kit was used to extract genomic DNA from the blood cell samples. The sequenced sample was PBMCs. The chain couples TRBV27 to TRBJ2-1; tentative D gene TRBD2, with 5 bases matching. This sequence originates from a man aged 50-60 years in good health and CMV-seropositive. The sequenced DNA is TGTGCCAGCAGTTTAATTGGACTGTACAATGAGCAGTTCTTC. This yields the protein CASSLIGLYNEQFF.